The 18 T cell receptor beta chains reported below all come from one sample, sequenced in a study of T cell responses to AZD1222 COVID-19 vaccine. Using immunoSEQ multiplex PCR, the repertoire was profiled, and TCRdb retains in-frame clones only, with some absent. Among 75,000 to 90,000 clones listed, around 93% were seen once. Sequenced material: peripheral blood, taken 28 days after the second AZD1222 dose. These receptors were taken from an adult who received the AZD1222 COVID-19 vaccine.

This chain connects TRBV28 to TRBJ1-2, with D hard to call. The germline V gene has CDR1 MDHEN and CDR2 SYDVKM. Trimming cost V 6 bases and J 8 bases, with 16 bases left between them. The CDR3 is 13 amino acids. CDR3 residues: CASSLTDPKGYTF. As DNA, the CDR3 is TGTGCCAGCAGCTTAACTGACCCAAAGGGCTACACCTTC.

J is TRBJ2-5 and V is TRBV7-2; TRBD2 matches 7 bases. CDR1 is SGHTA and CDR2 is FQGNSA in the germline V gene. This CDR3 is 16 amino acids long. V dropped 1 base and J dropped 5; count of bases not matched to a gene: 10. This CDR3 reads CASSLGLAEGRETQYF. The CDR3 DNA is TGTGCCAGCAGCTTAGGTCTAGCGGAAGGAAGGGAGACCCAGTACTTC.

The V gene is TRBV28, the J gene TRBJ1-6, with 10 nucleotides matching TRBD1. Germline V lookup: CDR1 MDHEN, CDR2 SYDVKM. CDR3 size: 16 residues. V trimming: 5 bases; J trimming: 7 bases; junction bases outside the gene matches: 8. The CDR3: CASSTPGQGWNSPLHF. DNA of the CDR3: TGTGCCAGCAGTACCCCGGGACAGGGGTGGAATTCACCCCTCCACTTT.

This chain connects TRBV5-1 to TRBJ1-2; D may be TRBD1 (6 bases). The CDR3 consists of 15 residues. The V gene's germline CDR1 is SGHRS and CDR2 YFSETQ. Trimming removed 5 bases from V and 2 bases from J, with 16 bases in between. The CDR3 coding sequence is TGCGCCAGCAGGCCCGGGACACGGAGGAACTATGGCTACACCTTC. It translates to CASRPGTRRNYGYTF.

The V and J genes are TRBV28 and TRBJ1-4; the match to TRBD1 covers 10 bases. J was trimmed by 5 bases and V by 2 bases; bases with no gene match: 5. This CDR3 is 16 amino acids long. Germline-derived CDR1 and CDR2 are MDHEN and SYDVKM. In nucleotides, the CDR3 is TGTGCCAGCAGTTTAAATCCGGGACAGGGGAATGAAAAACTGTTTTTT. Its translation is CASSLNPGQGNEKLFF.

The rearrangement links TRBV28 to TRBJ2-2; 11 nucleotides line up with TRBD1. The junction had 7 bases not matched to a gene; V was cut back by 10 bases and J by 6 bases. From germline, CDR1 is MDHEN and CDR2 SYDVKM. The CDR3 has 14 amino acids. Here the CDR3 reads CATTRDRGSGELFF. The CDR3 DNA is TGTGCCACCACCCGGGACAGGGGGTCCGGGGAGCTGTTTTTT.

The chain is built from TRBV28 and TRBJ1-2, with D hard to call. V lost 5 bases to trimming and J lost 8 bases, with 12 bases between them. Germline values: CDR1 MDHEN, CDR2 SYDVKM. The CDR3 totals 12 residues. The CDR3 protein is CASSQYPGGYTF. The CDR3 nucleotides are TGTGCCAGCAGTCAGTACCCGGGAGGCTACACCTTC.

V is TRBV19 and J is TRBJ2-5; D is uncertain. Germline loops: CDR1 LNHDA, CDR2 SQIVND (reference sequence). V shed 3 bases and J shed 2 bases, with 13 bases lying between them. The CDR3 loop spans 15 amino acids. The CDR3 DNA is TGTGCCAGTAGTATTAGGAACCGGTTACAAGAGACCCAGTACTTC. It yields the protein CASSIRNRLQETQYF. The whole variable domain, remainder taken from reference TRBV19 and TRBJ2-5, is DGGITQSPKYLFRKEGQNVTLSCEQNLNHDAMYWYRQDPGQGLRLIYYSQIVNDFQKGDIAEGYSVSREKKESFPLTVTSAQKNPTAFYLCASSIRNRLQETQYFGPGTRLLVL.

The chain combines TRBV7-3 with TRBJ1-1; 8 nucleotides align to TRBD1. Per the germline V gene, CDR1 is SGHTA and CDR2 is FQGTGA. With 5 bases clipped from V and 4 bases from J, the junction kept 9 bases outside the gene matches. CDR3 length equals 15 residues. CDR3 in DNA: TGTGCCAGCAGCCCATCGGACAGGGTGGGCACTGAAGCTTTCTTT. Protein product: CASSPSDRVGTEAFF.

This chain joins TRBV21-1 and TRBJ1-3. TRBV21-1 constitutes a pseudogene. The CDR3 has 11 amino acids. Here the CDR3 DNA reads TGTGCCACCAATCACGGGGACACCATATATTTT. This gives the protein CATNHGDTIYF.

This chain connects TRBV3-1 (or the pseudogene TRBV3-2) to TRBJ2-5; TRBD2 is a possible D gene (5 bases). With 4 bases removed from V and 4 bases from J, the gap between germline ends came to 13 bases. Germline CDR1 reads LGHDT; CDR2 reads YNNKEL (reference sequence). CDR3 length: 14 residues. The DNA for the CDR3 is TGTGCCAGCAGCCGCGCGGGCTACGGAGAGACCCAGTACTTC. This encodes CASSRAGYGETQYF.

The count of this clone is one. The gene calls are TRBV21-1 and TRBJ1-4. TRBV21-1 is reported as a pseudogene. This CDR3 region has 15 residues. The CDR3 nucleotides read TGTGCCAGCACCGGGCACCTTGCAACTAATGAAAAACTGTTTTTT. Protein product: CASTGHLATNEKLFF.

The rearrangement joins TRBV3-1 (or the pseudogene TRBV3-2) to TRBJ2-2; TRBD2 agrees at 7 bases. Germline V lookup: CDR1 LGHDT, CDR2 YNNKEL (reference sequence). V dropped 0 bases and J dropped 4; count of bases not matched to a gene: 8. This CDR3 is 17 amino acids long. The CDR3 sequence: CASSQEFGLAVTGELFF. The CDR3 DNA sequence: TGTGCCAGCAGCCAAGAATTTGGGCTAGCGGTCACCGGGGAGCTGTTTTTT.

The chain uses TRBV11-3 and TRBJ1-6, with D unresolved. The CDR3 has 13 residues. Germline V gene lookup returns CDR1 SGHNT and CDR2 YENEEA. With 2 bases removed from V and 4 bases from J, the gap between germline ends came to 3 bases. CDR3 sequence: CASSLSYNSPLHF. DNA of the CDR3: TGTGCCAGCAGCTTATCTTATAATTCACCCCTCCACTTT.

This chain links TRBV20-1 with TRBJ2-7; TRBD2 matches 9 bases. Germline trimming cut 3 bases from V and 7 bases from J; bases unmatched to any gene: 16. The CDR3 spans 16 residues. CDR1 and CDR2 from the germline V gene are DFQATT and SNEGSKA (reference sequence). CDR3 protein: CSASRFGASGTGEQYF. The DNA for the CDR3 is TGCAGTGCTAGTAGGTTTGGGGCTAGCGGGACGGGAGAGCAGTACTTC.

The V and J genes are TRBV11-3 and TRBJ2-7; D is unclear. The V and J ends lost 1 base and 5 bases respectively, with 9 bases between them. The CDR3 runs 13 residues. Germline values: CDR1 SGHNT, CDR2 YENEEA. The CDR3 coding sequence is TGTGCCAGCAGCTTAGCTCACACCGACGAGCAGTACTTC. Protein sequence: CASSLAHTDEQYF.

The chain couples TRBV7-9 to TRBJ2-7, with D possibly matching TRBD2 (5 bases). Germline assignment: CDR1 SEHNR and CDR2 FQNEAQ (reference sequence). The CDR3 has 13 residues. The V end lost 4 bases, the J end lost 3 bases, and 10 bases lay between the germline ends. The CDR3 bases are TGTGCCAGCAGCTCCGGGATTAACTACGAGCAGTACTTC. Protein: CASSSGINYEQYF.

The rearrangement joins TRBV7-9 to TRBJ1-1; possible D gene TRBD1, 6 bases. Trimming removed 5 bases from V and 4 bases from J, with 17 bases in between. The CDR3 extends over 15 amino acids. CDR1 is SEHNR, CDR2 FQNEAQ, per germline (reference sequence). The DNA for the CDR3 is TGTGCCAGCAGCCCCCCAGGGGTCGGAATCACTGAAGCTTTCTTT. It translates to CASSPPGVGITEAFF. The variable domain in full, completed from reference TRBV7-9 and TRBJ1-1, reads DTGVSQNPRHKITKRGQNVTFRCDPISEHNRLYWYRQTLGQGPEFLTYFQNEAQLEKSRLLSDRFSAERPKGSFSTLEIQRTEQGDSAMYLCASSPPGVGITEAFFGQGTRLTVV.